These 14 T cell receptor beta chains came from one sample sequenced in a study of cytomegalovirus exposure and HLA in healthy donors. Method: immunoSEQ multiplex PCR; TCRdb's copy keeps in-frame clones and lacks some. Found here are about 160,000 clones, approximately 86% of them singletons; the top ten hold 2% to 2.5%. The source material was PBMCs. The receptors come from a woman aged 18 to 35 in good health and CMV-seronegative.

V gene TRBV6-5 combines with J gene TRBJ2-7; 8 bases match TRBD2. Losses at the gene ends were 6 bases for V and 3 bases for J; bases not matched to a gene: 10. The CDR3 is made up of 15 amino acids. Germline V lookup: CDR1 MNHEY, CDR2 SVGAGI. The CDR3 here is CASSPGAGGFYEQYF. In DNA form, the CDR3 reads TGTGCCAGCAGCCCGGGGGCGGGGGGTTTCTACGAGCAGTACTTC.

J is TRBJ1-3 and V is TRBV5-1, with D unresolved. The V gene's germline CDR1 is SGHRS and CDR2 YFSETQ. Trimming removed 5 bases from V and 0 bases from J, with 6 bases in between. The CDR3 loop spans 13 amino acids. This CDR3 is CASRENSGNTIYF. The CDR3 DNA sequence: TGCGCCAGCAGAGAGAACTCTGGAAACACCATATATTTT. Supplemented by reference TRBV5-1 and TRBJ1-3, the full variable domain reads KAGVTQTPRYLIKTRGQQVTLSCSPISGHRSVSWYQQTPGQGLQFLFEYFSETQRNKGNFPGRFSGRQFSNSRSEMNVSTLELGDSALYLCASRENSGNTIYFGEGSWLTVV.

The chain is built from TRBV27 and TRBJ2-4; unclear D gene. The CDR3 contains 13 residues. CDR1 is MNHEY, CDR2 SMNVEV, per germline (reference sequence). Between the trimmed V and J ends, which lost 6 bases and 8 bases, there was a span of 14 bases. The CDR3, as DNA: TGTGCCAGCAGCTACCAGAGAGAGGACATTCAGTACTTC. This codes for CASSYQREDIQYF.

The genes are TRBV6-5 and TRBJ1-1, with 7 bases lining up with TRBD1. The CDR3 loop spans 14 amino acids. The V and J ends lost 6 bases and 2 bases, in that order; junction bases with no gene match: 6. The V gene's germline CDR1 is MNHEY and CDR2 SVGAGI. In DNA, the CDR3 is TGTGCCAGCAGAACCGGGACAGCCAACACTGAAGCTTTCTTT. It is translated as CASRTGTANTEAFF.

This rearrangement joins TRBV29-1 to TRBJ2-7, with no clear D. The V end lost 4 bases, the J end lost 0 bases, and 10 bases lay between the germline ends. The CDR3 loop spans 13 amino acids. Germline values: CDR1 SQVTM, CDR2 ANQGSEA. CDR3: CSVVPADSYEQYF. The CDR3 region has the DNA TGCAGCGTTGTCCCCGCGGACTCCTACGAGCAGTACTTC.

This clone has just one count. CDR3: CASSSPTSVSYEQYF. In nucleotides, the CDR3 is TGTGCCAGCAGCTCCCCAACTAGCGTCTCCTACGAGCAGTACTTC. The genes are TRBV5-8 and TRBJ2-7; 7 nucleotides align to TRBD2. CDR1 is SGHTS and CDR2 is YDEGEE in the germline V gene. The CDR3 runs to 15 residues. J lost 0 bases, V lost 3 bases, and 6 bases had no gene match.

The rearrangement links TRBV5-4 to TRBJ1-2; no clear D gene. Germline CDR1 and CDR2: SGHNT and YYREEE (reference sequence). There are 14 residues in the CDR3. V lost 0 bases and J 2 bases, leaving 8 bases between the germline ends. The CDR3 region is CASSLATLNYGYTF. The CDR3 DNA reads TGTGCCAGCAGCTTGGCTACTCTCAACTATGGCTACACCTTC.

This clone was seen a handful of times. The genes are TRBV14 and TRBJ1-2; D may be TRBD1 (6 bases). The CDR3 contains 15 residues. The V end lost 1 base, the J end lost 8 bases, and 17 bases lay between the germline ends. Germline V gives CDR1 SGHDN, CDR2 FVKESK. DNA of the CDR3: TGTGCCAGCAGCCAAGGGGCCAGGGGCCTGAGGGGCTACACCTTC. Translating gives CASSQGARGLRGYTF.

The rearrangement joins TRBV6-6 to TRBJ2-7; the D gene is possibly TRBD2 (5 bases). Looked up from germline, CDR1 is MNHNY and CDR2 is SVGAGI (reference sequence). CDR3 length: 15 residues. The V and J ends lost 7 bases and 0 bases respectively, with 16 bases between them. CDR3 residues: CASKPTRLSSYEQYF. Written as DNA, the CDR3 is TGTGCCAGCAAACCTACCAGACTAAGCTCCTACGAGCAGTACTTC.

The V and J genes are TRBV27 and TRBJ1-5; D not resolved. This CDR3 comprises 15 residues. Germline V gene sequence: CDR1 MNHEY, CDR2 SMNVEV (reference sequence). V dropped 5 bases and J dropped 5 bases, with 16 bases sitting between them. CDR3 in DNA: TGTGCCAGCAGTCTAGGGCGCGGCGGGGATCAGCCCCAGCATTTT. Translating it yields CASSLGRGGDQPQHF.

The chain carries TRBV4-2 and TRBJ2-1; possibly TRBD1 for D (6 bases). This CDR3 is built from 16 residues. CDR1 is LGHNA, CDR2 YNFKEQ, per germline. V was trimmed by 0 bases and J by 2 bases, leaving 11 bases between them. The CDR3 is CASSQDLRGAYNEQFF. The CDR3 bases are TGTGCCAGCAGCCAAGATCTCAGGGGAGCCTACAATGAGCAGTTCTTC.

The V and J genes are TRBV7-6 and TRBJ2-5; D call uncertain. Trimming removed 0 bases at V and 2 bases at J, with 10 bases between. CDR3 length equals 15 residues. CDR1 and CDR2 (germline): SGHVS, FNYEAQ. The CDR3 coding sequence is TGTGCCAGCAGCTTAGCGCTGATCGGTCAAGAGACCCAGTACTTC. Residues: CASSLALIGQETQYF.

A single count supports this clone. The genes are TRBV7-9 and TRBJ2-2; D not certain. The CDR3 has 12 residues. CDR1 is SEHNR and CDR2 is FQNEAQ in the germline V gene (reference sequence). Deletions cut 4 bases from V and 4 bases from J, with 4 bases between. CDR3 bases: TGTGCCAGCAGCTCCCTCACCGGGGAGCTGTTTTTT. It codes for CASSSLTGELFF.

For the CDR3, the DNA is TGTGCCAGCAGCTTCTACAGGGTTGGAACCGGGGAGCTGTTTTTT. Its translation is CASSFYRVGTGELFF. This chain joins TRBV7-9 and TRBJ2-2; TRBD1 is a possible D gene (6 bases). The CDR3 covers 15 residues. Per germline, CDR1 SEHNR and CDR2 FQNEAQ (reference sequence). V dropped 3 bases and J dropped 5 bases, with 13 bases sitting between them.